This T cell receptor beta chain derives from a study of post-analysis software for immune sequencing data. Comment on this clonotype: The antigen remains unidentified.

CDR1 is GTSNPN and CDR2 is SVGIG in the germline V gene (reference sequence). With 3 bases removed from V and 4 bases from J, the gap between germline ends came to 10 bases. The CDR3 is 13 residues long. The study's findings and limits: Controls showed lower frequencies than patients for roughly 5 TRBV segments, and TRBV5-6, TRBV5-1 and TRBV20-1 were among these.

cDNA libraries for TCR beta contained unique molecular identifiers. In TCRdb, the PCR reads were re-called with MiXCR into one record per CDR3 protein. The data contain over 150,000 distinct CDR3 sequences, 30% of them singletons. Material for sequencing was blood. This clonotype originated in a girl aged 5 to 17 with multiple sclerosis. The chain employs TRBV30 and TRBJ1-5; unclear D gene. CDR3 amino acids: CAWSLKVNQPQHF. The DNA of the CDR3 is TGTGCCTGGAGCCTGAAAGTTAATCAGCCCCAGCATTTT.